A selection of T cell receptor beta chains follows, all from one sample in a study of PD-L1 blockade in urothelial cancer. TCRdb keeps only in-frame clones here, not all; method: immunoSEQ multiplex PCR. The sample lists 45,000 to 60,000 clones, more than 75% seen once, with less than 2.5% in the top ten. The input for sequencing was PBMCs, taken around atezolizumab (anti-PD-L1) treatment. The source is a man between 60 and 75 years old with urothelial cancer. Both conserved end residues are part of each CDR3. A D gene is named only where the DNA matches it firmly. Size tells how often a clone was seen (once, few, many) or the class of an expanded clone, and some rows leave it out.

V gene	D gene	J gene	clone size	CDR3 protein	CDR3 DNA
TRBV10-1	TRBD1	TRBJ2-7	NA	CASVVTGDVGQYF	TGCGCCAGCGTAGTGACAGGGGACGTTGGGCAGTACTTC
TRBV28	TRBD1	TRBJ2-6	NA	CASTPGGSGANVLTF	TGTGCCAGCACCCCAGGGGGATCTGGGGCCAACGTCCTGACTTTC
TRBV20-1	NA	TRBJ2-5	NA	CSARTSGTQYF	TGCAGTGCTAGAACGTCGGGGACCCAGTACTTC
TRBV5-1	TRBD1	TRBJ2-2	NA	CASRITGTGSGELFF	TGCGCCAGCAGGATAACCGGGACAGGATCCGGGGAGCTGTTTTTT
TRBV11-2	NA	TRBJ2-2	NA	CASSSTTNTGELFF	TGTGCCAGCAGCTCGACAACGAACACCGGGGAGCTGTTTTTT
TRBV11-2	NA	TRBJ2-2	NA	CASTQGSGELFF	TGTGCCAGCACCCAGGGGTCCGGGGAGCTGTTTTTT
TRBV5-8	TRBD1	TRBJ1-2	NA	CASSLYLTGILNYGYTF	TGTGCCAGCAGCTTATACCTGACAGGGATTCTTAACTATGGCTACACCTTC
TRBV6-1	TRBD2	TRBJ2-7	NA	CASKTGTSGSGEQYF	TGTGCCAGCAAAACCGGGACTAGCGGGAGTGGCGAGCAGTACTTC
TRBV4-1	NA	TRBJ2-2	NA	CASSRANTGELFF	TGCGCCAGCAGCCGCGCGAACACCGGGGAGCTGTTTTTT
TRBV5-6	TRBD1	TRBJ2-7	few	CASSLLGTGGYEQYF	TGTGCCAGCAGCTTGCTCGGGACAGGGGGTTACGAGCAGTACTTC
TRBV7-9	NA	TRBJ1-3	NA	CASSQLPQGRDTIYF	TGTGCCAGCAGCCAATTGCCACAGGGAAGGGACACCATATATTTT
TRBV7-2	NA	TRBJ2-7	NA	CASSFLASSYEQYF	TGTGCCAGCAGCTTCCTAGCAAGCTCCTACGAGCAGTACTTC
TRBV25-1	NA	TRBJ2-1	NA	CASSPPRSGDYNEQFF	TGTGCCAGCAGTCCTCCTAGGTCGGGAGATTACAATGAGCAGTTCTTC
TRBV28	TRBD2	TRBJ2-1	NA	CANAPGTSGYNEQFF	TGTGCCAATGCCCCCGGGACTAGCGGTTACAATGAGCAGTTCTTC
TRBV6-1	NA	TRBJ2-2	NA	CASSEVGLSNTGELFF	TGTGCCAGCAGTGAAGTGGGGCTATCGAACACCGGGGAGCTGTTTTTT
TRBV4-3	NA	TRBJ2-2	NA	CASSQAAGLGGTSSTGELFF	TGCGCCAGCAGCCAAGCCGCGGGGCTCGGCGGAACCTCGAGCACCGGGGAGCTGTTTTTT
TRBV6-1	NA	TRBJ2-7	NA	CASSRTAYEQYF	TGTGCCAGTAGTAGGACAGCCTACGAGCAGTACTTC
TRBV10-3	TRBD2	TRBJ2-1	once	CAIRGRPSGGADEQFF	TGTGCCATCAGGGGCCGGCCTAGCGGGGGGGCGGATGAGCAGTTCTTC
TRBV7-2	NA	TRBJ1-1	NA	CASSPRENTEAFF	TGTGCCAGCAGCCCCAGGGAGAACACTGAAGCTTTCTTT
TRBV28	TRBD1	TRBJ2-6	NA	CASSSTGSGANVLTF	TGTGCCAGCAGCTCGACAGGGTCAGGGGCCAACGTCCTGACTTTC
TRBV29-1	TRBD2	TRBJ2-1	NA	CSVGLAVYNEQFF	TGCAGCGTTGGACTAGCGGTCTACAATGAGCAGTTCTTC
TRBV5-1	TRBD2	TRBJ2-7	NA	CASSGGDVIIYEQYF	TGCGCCAGCAGCGGGGGGGACGTTATTATTTACGAGCAGTACTTC
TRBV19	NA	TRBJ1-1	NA	CASSMFTMNTEAFF	TGTGCCAGTAGTATGTTTACAATGAACACTGAAGCTTTCTTT
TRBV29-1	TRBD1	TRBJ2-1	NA	CSVVMGTGGSNEQFF	TGCAGCGTTGTGATGGGGACAGGGGGTAGCAATGAGCAGTTCTTC
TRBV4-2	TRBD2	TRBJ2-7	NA	CASSPRLAEDERYF	TGTGCCAGCAGCCCTAGACTAGCGGAGGACGAGCGGTACTTC
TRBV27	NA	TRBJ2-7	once	CASSLSKAAGSYEQYF	TGTGCCAGCAGTTTATCAAAGGCAGCGGGTTCCTACGAGCAGTACTTC
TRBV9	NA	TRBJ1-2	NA	CASSEMGAYGYTF	TGTGCCAGCAGCGAGATGGGGGCCTATGGCTACACCTTC
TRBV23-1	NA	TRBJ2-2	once	CASGTGRTPNTGELFF	TGCGCCAGCGGTACCGGACGGACACCGAACACCGGGGAGCTGTTTTTT
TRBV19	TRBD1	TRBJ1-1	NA	CASSHRGRNTEAFF	TGTGCCAGTAGCCACAGGGGAAGGAACACTGAAGCTTTCTTT
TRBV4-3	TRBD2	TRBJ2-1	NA	CASSQELGTSGNNEQFF	TGCGCCAGCAGCCAAGAACTCGGGACTAGCGGTAACAATGAGCAGTTCTTC
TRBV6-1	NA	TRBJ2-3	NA	CASSEEFAGGTDTQYF	TGTGCCAGCAGTGAAGAATTTGCGGGTGGCACAGATACGCAGTATTTT
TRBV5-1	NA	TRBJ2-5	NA	CASSLGGGVETQYF	TGCGCCAGCAGCTTGGGAGGAGGCGTAGAGACCCAGTACTTC
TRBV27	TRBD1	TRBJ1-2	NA	CASRRTGGHFNYGYTF	TGTGCCAGCAGGAGGACAGGGGGCCACTTTAACTATGGCTACACCTTC
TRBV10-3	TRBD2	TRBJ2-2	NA	CAINSPGTSGGVTGELFF	TGTGCCATCAATTCACCCGGGACTAGCGGGGGGGTTACCGGGGAGCTGTTTTTT
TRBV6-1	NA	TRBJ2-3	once	CASTGGTDNTDTQYF	TGTGCCAGCACCGGCGGGACAGACAACACAGATACGCAGTATTTT
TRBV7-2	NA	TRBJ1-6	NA	CASSFWDKNSPLHF	TGTGCCAGCAGCTTCTGGGACAAAAATTCACCCCTCCACTTT
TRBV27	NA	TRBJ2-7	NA	CASRRTGPAYEQYF	TGTGCCAGCAGAAGAACAGGTCCCGCCTACGAGCAGTACTTC
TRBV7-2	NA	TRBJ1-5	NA	CASSLGTGREPQHF	TGTGCCAGCAGCTTAGGAACAGGGCGTGAGCCCCAGCATTTT
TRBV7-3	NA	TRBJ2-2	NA	CASSSSIGGGELFF	TGTGCCAGCAGCTCTTCCATCGGAGGGGGGGAGCTGTTTTTT
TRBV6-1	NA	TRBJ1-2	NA	CASLWQYYGYTF	TGTGCCAGCCTGTGGCAGTACTATGGCTACACCTTC
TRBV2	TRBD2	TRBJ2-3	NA	CASSEVGGNTDTQYF	TGTGCCAGCAGTGAAGTGGGGGGGAACACAGATACGCAGTATTTT
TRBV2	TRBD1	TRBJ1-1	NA	CARGQGNTEAFF	TGTGCCAGAGGACAGGGGAACACTGAAGCTTTCTTT
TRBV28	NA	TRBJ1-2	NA	CASSFGNRGYTF	TGTGCCAGCAGTTTTGGAAACAGGGGCTACACCTTC
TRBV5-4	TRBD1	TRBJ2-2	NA	CASSPVRTGGNTGELFF	TGTGCCAGCAGCCCCGTTCGGACAGGCGGGAACACCGGGGAGCTGTTTTTT
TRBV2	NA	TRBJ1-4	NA	CASRSDIFRANEKLFF	TGTGCCAGCAGGTCGGACATTTTCCGCGCTAATGAAAAACTGTTTTTT
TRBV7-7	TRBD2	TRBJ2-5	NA	CASSLSGKNQETQYF	TGTGCCAGCAGCTTAAGCGGGAAGAACCAAGAGACCCAGTACTTC
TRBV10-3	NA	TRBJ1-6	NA	CAISEGAGNSPLHF	TGTGCCATCAGTGAAGGGGCCGGGAATTCACCCCTCCACTTT
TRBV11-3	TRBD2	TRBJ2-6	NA	CASSLVPGGVSGANVLTF	TGTGCCAGCAGCTTAGTTCCGGGGGGGGTCTCTGGGGCCAACGTCCTGACTTTC
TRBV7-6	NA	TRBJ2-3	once	CASSKGVGVGGSTDTQYF	TGTGCCAGCAGCAAGGGGGTGGGCGTCGGGGGGTCCACAGATACGCAGTATTTT
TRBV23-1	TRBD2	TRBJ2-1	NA	CASSIRYMTGTSGRALNEQFF	TGCGCCAGCAGTATAAGATATATGACGGGGACTAGCGGGAGGGCCCTCAATGAGCAGTTCTTC
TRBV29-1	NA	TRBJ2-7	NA	CSVSPGHNSYEQYF	TGCAGCGTTTCACCGGGACACAACTCCTACGAGCAGTACTTC
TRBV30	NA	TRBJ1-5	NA	CAWSVGPNSNQPQHF	TGTGCCTGGAGTGTTGGCCCAAATAGCAATCAGCCCCAGCATTTT
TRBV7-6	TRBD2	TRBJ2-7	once	CASSAGLAGEPREQYF	TGTGCCAGCAGCGCGGGACTAGCGGGAGAACCGCGCGAGCAGTACTTC
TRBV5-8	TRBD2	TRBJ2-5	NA	CASTPSGGLRETQYF	TGTGCCAGCACTCCCTCGGGGGGATTGCGTGAGACCCAGTACTTC
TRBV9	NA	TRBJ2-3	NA	CASSVVGTAAFTDTQYF	TGTGCCAGCAGCGTAGTTGGCACAGCTGCGTTCACAGATACGCAGTATTTT
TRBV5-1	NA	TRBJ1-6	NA	CASRSDSGNSPLHF	TGCGCCAGCAGGAGTGACTCCGGGAATTCACCCCTCCACTTT